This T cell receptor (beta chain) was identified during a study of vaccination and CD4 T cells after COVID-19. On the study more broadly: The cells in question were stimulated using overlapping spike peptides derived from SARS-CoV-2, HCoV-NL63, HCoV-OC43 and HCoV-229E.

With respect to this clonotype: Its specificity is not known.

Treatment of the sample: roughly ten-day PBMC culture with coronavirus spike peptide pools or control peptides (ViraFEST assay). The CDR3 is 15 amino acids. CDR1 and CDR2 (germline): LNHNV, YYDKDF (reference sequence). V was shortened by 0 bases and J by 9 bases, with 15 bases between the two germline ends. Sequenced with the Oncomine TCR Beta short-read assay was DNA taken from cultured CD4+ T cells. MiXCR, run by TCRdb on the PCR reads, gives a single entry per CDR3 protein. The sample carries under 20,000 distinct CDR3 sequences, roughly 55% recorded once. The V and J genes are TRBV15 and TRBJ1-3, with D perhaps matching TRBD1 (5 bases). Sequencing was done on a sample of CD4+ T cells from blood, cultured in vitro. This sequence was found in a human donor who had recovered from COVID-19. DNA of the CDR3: TGTGCCACCAGCAGAGACTCCCCAGGGCAGGGCACCATATATTTT. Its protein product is CATSRDSPGQGTIYF.